These T cell receptor beta chains were read from a single sample in a study of blood T cell repertoires in COVID-19. Some clones are missing from TCRdb's copy, which holds only in-frame ones; the method was immunoSEQ multiplex PCR. The sample records 150,000 to 200,000 clones, approximately 80% being singletons. The sequencing sample was made of peripheral blood. These receptors were obtained from a man aged 55 to 70 with acute or convalescent COVID-19. The CDR3 runs from the conserved cysteine through the conserved F or W. A D gene is named only where the DNA matches it firmly. Part of the rows lack a size; the others show once, few, many or a class for expanded clones.

d_gene	v_gene	j_gene	abundance	CDR3nt	CDR3aa
TRBD1	TRBV4-2	TRBJ2-2	.	TGTGCCAGCAGATTAGGGGGCCTTGGGACCGGGGAGCTGTTTTTT	CASRLGGLGTGELFF
.	TRBV9	TRBJ1-2	.	TGTGCCAGCAGCGTAGAGGACAGAGGAGTCTATGGCTACACCTTC	CASSVEDRGVYGYTF
TRBD1	TRBV6-2/TRBV6-3	TRBJ2-1	.	TGTGCCAGCAGTTACCGAGGGGGCGGGTACAATGAGCAGTTCTTC	CASSYRGGGYNEQFF
TRBD1	TRBV7-2	TRBJ2-5	.	TGTGCCAGCAGTGACAGGGCCCTGGGAACCCAGTACTTC	CASSDRALGTQYF
TRBD2	TRBV6-6	TRBJ2-1	.	TGTGCCAGCAGGTCGCGCGGGGGGGCTAGTTCCAATGAGCAGTTCTTC	CASRSRGGASSNEQFF
.	TRBV2	TRBJ1-4	.	TGTGCCACCACTAGGGAAACTAATGAAAAACTGTTTTTT	CATTRETNEKLFF
TRBD2	TRBV27	TRBJ2-7	few	TGTGCCAGCAGTCCCCGGGCTAGCGGATTATTTTCCTACGAGCAGTACTTC	CASSPRASGLFSYEQYF
.	TRBV6-2/TRBV6-3	TRBJ2-3	once	TGTGCCAGCAGTTACTCAGTTACAAGACAACCCTACGATACGCAGTATTTT	CASSYSVTRQPYDTQYF
TRBD2	TRBV5-1	TRBJ2-3	.	TGCGCCAGCAGCTTCCATGGTGCTAGCGGGGGGGCCGCCGCAGATACGCAGTATTTT	CASSFHGASGGAAADTQYF
.	TRBV5-4	TRBJ2-3	.	TGTGCCAGCAGCTCTCAGGGGAATACGCAGTATTTT	CASSSQGNTQYF
.	TRBV12-1	TRBJ2-2	.	TGTGCCAGCAGCTTACTGAGGACTAGCGGGGGTCCTTACACCGGGGAGCTGTTTTTT	CASSLLRTSGGPYTGELFF
.	TRBV30	TRBJ1-4	.	TGTGCCTGGAGTCCATTTTCGAGAGGTGAAAAACTGTTTTTT	CAWSPFSRGEKLFF